Shown below are 16 T cell receptor beta chains from a single sample sequenced in a study of PD-L1 blockade in urothelial cancer. Profiled with immunoSEQ multiplex PCR; TCRdb holds only in-frame clones, not every one. The sample includes about 71,000 clones, 70% to 90% of them seen just once. The sample in question was PBMCs, obtained around atezolizumab (anti-PD-L1) treatment. All receptors come from a man aged 55 to 70 with urothelial cancer.

The rearrangement uses TRBV11-3 and TRBJ2-2, with 7 bases lining up with TRBD2. Germline V lookup: CDR1 SGHNT, CDR2 YENEEA. Trimming cost V 5 bases and J 2 bases; bases outside gene matches: 5. The CDR3 extends over 15 amino acids. The CDR3 nucleotides read TGTGCCAGCAGCCCGGGGACTACAAACACCGGGGAGCTGTTTTTT. Protein product: CASSPGTTNTGELFF.

The chain uses TRBV11-2 and TRBJ2-7, with TRBD1 identical over 8 bases. V lost 2 bases, J lost 2 bases, and 2 bases stayed unmatched. The CDR3 sequence is 14 residues long. Germline loops: CDR1 SGHAT, CDR2 FQNNGV. This CDR3 reads CASSLRDRTYEQYF. In nucleotides, the CDR3 is TGTGCCAGCAGCTTAAGGGACAGGACCTACGAGCAGTACTTC.

The chain employs TRBV6-5 and TRBJ2-1, with D possibly matching TRBD2 (5 bases). This CDR3 comprises 15 residues. Germline CDR1 and CDR2: MNHEY and SVGAGI. Trimming took off 0 bases at V and 2 bases at J, with 8 bases between the two ends. CDR3 protein: CASSYSGVTYNEQFF. DNA of the CDR3: TGTGCCAGCAGTTACTCCGGGGTAACCTACAATGAGCAGTTCTTC.

The rearrangement joins TRBV11-2 to TRBJ2-7; tentatively, D is TRBD2 (5 bases). V gave up 0 bases and J gave up 0 bases, with 9 bases separating them. Germline-derived CDR1 and CDR2 are SGHAT and FQNNGV. This CDR3 comprises 15 residues. CDR3 in amino acids: CASSLDARASYEQYF. The CDR3 DNA sequence: TGTGCCAGCAGCTTAGATGCGCGGGCCTCCTACGAGCAGTACTTC.

This clone showed up just a few times. The chain has TRBV2 and TRBJ1-3, with D uncertain. The CDR3 covers 14 residues. Germline-derived CDR1 and CDR2 are SNHLY and FYNNEI. Trimming took off 6 bases at V and 8 bases at J, with 17 bases between the two ends. The CDR3 bases are TGTGCCAGCAGAGCGACCGGACGGAGGGACACCATATATTTT. Its protein product is CASRATGRRDTIYF.

The chain has TRBV4-2 and TRBJ2-7; maybe TRBD1 (5 bases). Germline values: CDR1 LGHNA, CDR2 YNFKEQ. The ends were cut back, 1 base at V and 0 bases at J, with 7 bases in the middle. The CDR3 has 14 residues. The CDR3 nucleotides are TGTGCCAGCAGCCAAGGGGGCGCCTCCTACGAGCAGTACTTC. Translated: CASSQGGASYEQYF.

The V gene is TRBV7-8, the J gene TRBJ2-3; 10 bases align to TRBD2. The germline V gene has CDR1 SGHVS and CDR2 FQNEAQ. This CDR3 has 15 amino acids. J gave up 6 bases and V 4 bases, and 7 bases lay outside the gene matches. The CDR3 here is CASSSWTSGGDTQYF. CDR3 DNA: TGTGCCAGCAGCTCCTGGACTAGCGGAGGGGATACGCAGTATTTT.

The chain combines TRBV5-1 with TRBJ2-1; 10 positions match TRBD2. Germline CDR1 is SGHRS and CDR2 is YFSETQ. The CDR3 spans 15 residues. The V and J ends lost 0 bases and 5 bases, in that order; junction bases with no gene match: 2. The DNA for the CDR3 is TGCGCCAGCAGCTTGGCACTAGCGGGGAACAATGAGCAGTTCTTC. Translation: CASSLALAGNNEQFF.

The CDR3 loop is CASSQDLAGTGRSGANVLTF. CDR3 coding DNA: TGCGCCAGCAGCCAAGATTTAGCCGGGACAGGGAGGTCTGGGGCCAACGTCCTGACTTTC. V and J are TRBV4-3 and TRBJ2-6; 9 nucleotides align to TRBD1. Germline CDR1 LGHNA, CDR2 YSLEER. Trimming at V came to 0 bases and at J to 1 base, leaving 10 bases not matched to a gene. The CDR3 extends over 20 amino acids.

V is TRBV15 and J is TRBJ1-2, with 9 nucleotides matching TRBD1. Trimming cost V 0 bases and J 4 bases; bases outside gene matches: 12. Germline V CDR1 and CDR2: LNHNV, YYDKDF (reference sequence). This CDR3 spans 18 amino acids. The CDR3 loop is CATSRDAPQGARGYGYTF. The CDR3 nucleotides are TGTGCCACCAGCAGAGATGCCCCACAGGGGGCGCGAGGCTATGGCTACACCTTC.

V gene TRBV28 combines with J gene TRBJ1-2; 7 bases line up with TRBD1. The CDR3 runs to 15 residues. Losses at the gene ends were 6 bases for V and 4 bases for J; bases not matched to a gene: 11. Germline lookup yields CDR1 MDHEN and CDR2 SYDVKM. In DNA, the CDR3 is TGTGCCAGCAGCCCTACAGGGGTAGTGGGCTATGGCTACACCTTC. This gives the protein CASSPTGVVGYGYTF.

CDR3 in DNA: TGTGCCAGCAGTGAATATAGCACGGACTACGAGCAGTACTTC. Translating gives CASSEYSTDYEQYF. The chain uses TRBV25-1 and TRBJ2-7; no firm D call. The CDR3 length is 14 residues. Trimming took off 0 bases at V and 3 bases at J, with 9 bases between the two ends. In germline, CDR1 is MGHDK, CDR2 SYGVNS.

The chain employs TRBV5-1 and TRBJ2-5; 12 nucleotides align to TRBD1. Germline CDR1 SGHRS, CDR2 YFSETQ. V trimming: 4 bases; J trimming: 4 bases; junction bases outside the gene matches: 11. The CDR3 is 17 amino acids. CDR3 amino acids: CASSRSTGTGGVETQYF. The CDR3 DNA reads TGCGCCAGCAGCCGTTCTACCGGGACAGGGGGCGTAGAGACCCAGTACTTC.

The chain carries TRBV5-1 and TRBJ2-2; 8 bases fit TRBD2. This CDR3 is built from 14 residues. The V and J ends lost 6 bases and 3 bases, in that order; junction bases with no gene match: 4. Germline V gene data show CDR1 as SGHRS and CDR2 as YFSETQ. Here the CDR3 reads CASNGGGYTGELFF. The CDR3 bases are TGCGCCAGCAACGGCGGGGGGTACACCGGGGAGCTGTTTTTT.

The chain links TRBV6-1 to TRBJ1-2; 9 positions agree with TRBD1. Germline CDR1 reads MNHNS; CDR2 reads SASEGT. This CDR3 is 14 amino acids long. J was trimmed by 3 bases and V by 7 bases; bases with no gene match: 6. CDR3 region: CASISTGGDYGYTF. The CDR3 bases are TGTGCCAGCATCTCGACAGGGGGAGACTATGGCTACACCTTC.

The chain combines TRBV19 with TRBJ2-5; 11 bases are a match to TRBD1. The CDR3 is made up of 15 amino acids. Germline loops: CDR1 LNHDA, CDR2 SQIVND (reference sequence). The V and J ends lost 6 bases and 5 bases, in that order; junction bases with no gene match: 8. DNA of the CDR3: TGTGCCAGTAGGGACAGGGGGCGGGGGGCGGAGACCCAGTACTTC. The encoded protein is CASRDRGRGAETQYF. Using reference TRBV19 and TRBJ2-5 for the parts outside the CDR3, the full variable domain is DGGITQSPKYLFRKEGQNVTLSCEQNLNHDAMYWYRQDPGQGLRLIYYSQIVNDFQKGDIAEGYSVSREKKESFPLTVTSAQKNPTAFYLCASRDRGRGAETQYFGPGTRLLVL.